This T cell receptor (beta chain) originates from a study of CD4+ T cells in melanoma. About this clone itself: The antigen remains undetermined.

This CDR3 is 15 amino acids long. Study-level points and caveats: In melanoma, neoantigen-specific CD4+ T cells reportedly differed in differentiation state.

The protocol was immunoSEQ multiplex PCR, while the TCRdb copy is restricted to in-frame clones and leaves out a portion. This repertoire shows roughly 12,000 clones, around 66% found once; its top ten account for roughly 9.6%. This TCR derives from a human donor with melanoma. Input material: cells from a culture (not recorded whether cultured in vitro). The chain joins TRBV1 to TRBJ2-3; whether TRBD2, the table's D call, matches the DNA was not checked. TRBV1 is noted as a pseudogene. The CDR3 region is CTSSQANGGTDTQYF. In DNA form, the CDR3 reads TGCACCAGCAGCCAAGCTAATGGGGGGACAGATACGCAGTATTTT.